These T cell receptor beta chains were read from a single sample in a study of immune evolution from preneoplasia to lung adenocarcinoma. Generated by immunoSEQ multiplex PCR, the TCRdb table keeps only in-frame clones and is missing some. The sample lists 3,800 or so clones, 70% to 85% occurring once. Sequenced sample: FFPE adjacent normal lung tissue. The receptors were gathered from a person aged 55-79 years with lung adenocarcinoma. Each CDR3 is given without its conserved first and last residue.

v_gene: TRBV6-1
j_gene: TRBJ1-2
CDR3aa: ASSALWDRADGYT

v_gene: TRBV9
j_gene: TRBJ1-1
CDR3aa: ASSVQALNTEAF

v_gene: TRBV28
j_gene: TRBJ1-3
CDR3aa: ASLPGTGTGNTIY

v_gene: TRBV29-1
j_gene: TRBJ1-2
CDR3aa: SVTGTELSINYGYT

v_gene: TRBV28
j_gene: TRBJ2-7
CDR3aa: ASSSPRTVNYEQY

v_gene: TRBV6-1
j_gene: TRBJ2-3
CDR3aa: ASSEEAGGTDTQY

v_gene: TRBV9
j_gene: TRBJ2-7
CDR3aa: ASSGSGKSFYEQY

v_gene: TRBV28
j_gene: TRBJ2-7
CDR3aa: ASSPSGTGLYEQY

v_gene: TRBV5-1
j_gene: TRBJ2-1
CDR3aa: ASSLNSGFSQSYNEQF

v_gene: TRBV5-4
j_gene: TRBJ1-1
CDR3aa: ASRLRGVGNTEAF

v_gene: TRBV15
j_gene: TRBJ2-7
CDR3aa: ATSKTTGDVGEQY

v_gene: TRBV18
j_gene: TRBJ1-1
CDR3aa: ASSRGRGMNTEAF

v_gene: TRBV7-2
j_gene: TRBJ2-1
CDR3aa: ASSRDRAYNEQF

v_gene: TRBV2
j_gene: TRBJ1-5
CDR3aa: ASSRTGNQPQH

v_gene: TRBV18
j_gene: TRBJ1-4
CDR3aa: ASSPGQGEKLF

v_gene: TRBV5-1
j_gene: TRBJ1-5
CDR3aa: ASSPGAGGGQPQH

v_gene: TRBV28
j_gene: TRBJ1-1
CDR3aa: ASSFATGQGVTEAF

v_gene: TRBV15
j_gene: TRBJ1-5
CDR3aa: ATSRRNRASNQPQH

v_gene: TRBV5-8
j_gene: TRBJ2-7
CDR3aa: ASRIRRYYEQY

v_gene: TRBV7-6
j_gene: TRBJ2-7
CDR3aa: ASSPGTALYEQY

v_gene: TRBV6-5
j_gene: TRBJ1-3
CDR3aa: ASSSNTHSGNTIY

v_gene: TRBV7-8
j_gene: TRBJ2-1
CDR3aa: ASSPRTRSSYNEQF

v_gene: TRBV10-3
j_gene: TRBJ2-7
CDR3aa: AISLGSYEQY

v_gene: TRBV7-2
j_gene: TRBJ1-2
CDR3aa: ASSLAWDSGSYGYT

v_gene: TRBV6-6
j_gene: TRBJ1-2
CDR3aa: ASSSQDRGYYGYT

v_gene: TRBV5-4
j_gene: TRBJ2-7
CDR3aa: ASSLRGREQY

v_gene: TRBV2
j_gene: TRBJ2-5
CDR3aa: ASTTQTGETQY

v_gene: TRBV7-2
j_gene: TRBJ1-5
CDR3aa: ASSPLTGTNQPQH

v_gene: TRBV5-1
j_gene: TRBJ1-6
CDR3aa: ASSLELSNSPLH

v_gene: TRBV2
j_gene: TRBJ1-5
CDR3aa: ASRQSDQPQH

v_gene: TRBV14
j_gene: TRBJ2-1
CDR3aa: ASSRTSGGAREQF

v_gene: TRBV6-6
j_gene: TRBJ2-5
CDR3aa: ASSFRQGAGETQY

v_gene: TRBV19
j_gene: TRBJ2-3
CDR3aa: ASSSGGAGTDTQY